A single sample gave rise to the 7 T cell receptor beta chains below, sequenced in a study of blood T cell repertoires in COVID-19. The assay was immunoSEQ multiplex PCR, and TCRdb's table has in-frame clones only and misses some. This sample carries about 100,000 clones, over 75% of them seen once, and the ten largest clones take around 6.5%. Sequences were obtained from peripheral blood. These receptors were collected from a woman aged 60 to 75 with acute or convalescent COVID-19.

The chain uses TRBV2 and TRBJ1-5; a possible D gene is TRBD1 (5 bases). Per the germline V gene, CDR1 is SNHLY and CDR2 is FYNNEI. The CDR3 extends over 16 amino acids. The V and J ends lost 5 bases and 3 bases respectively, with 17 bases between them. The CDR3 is CASSNQLVGANQPQHF. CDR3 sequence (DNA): TGTGCCAGCAGTAATCAGCTGGTAGGGGCCAATCAGCCCCAGCATTTT.

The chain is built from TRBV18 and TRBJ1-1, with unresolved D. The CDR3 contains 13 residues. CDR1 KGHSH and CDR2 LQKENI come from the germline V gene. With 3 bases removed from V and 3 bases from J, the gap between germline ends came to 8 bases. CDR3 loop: CASSPGQDTEAFF. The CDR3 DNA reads TGTGCCAGCTCACCGGGCCAAGACACTGAAGCTTTCTTT.

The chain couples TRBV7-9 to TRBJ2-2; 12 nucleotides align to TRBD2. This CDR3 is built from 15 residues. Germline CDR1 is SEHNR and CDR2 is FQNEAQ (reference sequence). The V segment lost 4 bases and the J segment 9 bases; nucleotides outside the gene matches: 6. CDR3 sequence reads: CASSWTSGANRELFF. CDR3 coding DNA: TGTGCCAGCAGCTGGACTAGCGGGGCCAACCGGGAGCTGTTTTTT.

CDR3 sequence (DNA): TGCGCCAGCAGCACCGAATTGCGGGGGCCCAACAATGAGCAGTTCTTC. Residues: CASSTELRGPNNEQFF. This sequence joins TRBV5-1 and TRBJ2-1; the D gene is possibly TRBD2 (7 bases). Deletions cut 4 bases from V and 5 bases from J, with 19 bases between. This CDR3 region has 16 residues. The germline V gene has CDR1 SGHRS and CDR2 YFSETQ.

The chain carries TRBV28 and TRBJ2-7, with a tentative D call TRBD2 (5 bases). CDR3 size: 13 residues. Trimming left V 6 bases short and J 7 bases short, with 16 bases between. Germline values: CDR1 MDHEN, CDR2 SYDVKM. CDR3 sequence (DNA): TGTGCCAGCAGCACCGGGAAACCCACTGAGCAGTACGTC. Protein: CASSTGKPTEQYV.

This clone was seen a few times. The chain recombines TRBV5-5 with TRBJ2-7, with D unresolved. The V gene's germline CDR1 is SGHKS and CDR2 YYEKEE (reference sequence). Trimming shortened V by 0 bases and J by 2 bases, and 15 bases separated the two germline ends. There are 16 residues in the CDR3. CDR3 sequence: CASSLGPATDAYEQYF. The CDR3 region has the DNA TGTGCCAGCAGCTTGGGTCCAGCGACCGACGCCTACGAGCAGTACTTC.

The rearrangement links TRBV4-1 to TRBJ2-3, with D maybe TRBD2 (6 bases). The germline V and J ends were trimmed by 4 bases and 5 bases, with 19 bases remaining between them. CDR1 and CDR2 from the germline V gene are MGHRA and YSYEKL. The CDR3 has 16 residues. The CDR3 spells CASSLRVGFGGDTQYF. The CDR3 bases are TGCGCCAGCAGCCTTCGAGTGGGCTTCGGGGGAGATACGCAGTATTTT.